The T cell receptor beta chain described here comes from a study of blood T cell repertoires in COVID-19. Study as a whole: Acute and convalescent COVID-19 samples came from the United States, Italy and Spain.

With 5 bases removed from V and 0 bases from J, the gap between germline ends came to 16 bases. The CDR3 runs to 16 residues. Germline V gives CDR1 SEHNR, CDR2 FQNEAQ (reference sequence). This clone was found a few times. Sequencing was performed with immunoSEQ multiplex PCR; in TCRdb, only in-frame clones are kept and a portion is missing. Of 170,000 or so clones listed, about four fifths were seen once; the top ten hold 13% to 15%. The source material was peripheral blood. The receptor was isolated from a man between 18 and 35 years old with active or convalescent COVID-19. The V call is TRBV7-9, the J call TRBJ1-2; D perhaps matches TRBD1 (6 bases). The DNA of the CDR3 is TGTGCCAGCAGCCAAGTCTCAGGGGAAGCTAACTATGGCTACACCTTC. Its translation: CASSQVSGEANYGYTF.